These T cell receptor beta chains were read from a single sample in a study of control samples from healthy donors and cancer patients. Generated by immunoSEQ multiplex PCR, the TCRdb table keeps only in-frame clones and is missing some. The table has about 180,000 clones, around 90% seen once. The sequenced material came from blood. These receptors all stem from a woman aged 45-65 years in good health. Both conserved end residues are trimmed from each CDR3.

V,J,CDR3
TRBV10-3,TRBJ2-3,AISVSGGYTDTQY
TRBV10-3,TRBJ1-1,AIGVSGGRMVNTEAF
TRBV2,TRBJ2-7,ASTASFPYEQY
TRBV11-3,TRBJ2-2,ASSLGGSHGELF
TRBV4-1,TRBJ1-5,ASSQEGRGNQPQH
TRBV9,TRBJ2-3,ASSGFVDTQY
TRBV7-8,TRBJ1-2,ASSLSGDGYT
TRBV18,TRBJ2-3,ASSPQRDTQY
TRBV5-1,TRBJ2-1,ASSLGLAGLYNEQF
TRBV2,TRBJ1-2,ASSEALGGYT
TRBV6-4,TRBJ2-1,ASSQLAGVQNEQF
TRBV2,TRBJ1-5,ASTFAGNQPQH
TRBV10-3,TRBJ1-3,ATSSLTTIY
TRBV9,TRBJ2-2,ASSVGSQITGELF
TRBV5-1,TRBJ1-2,ASSGETGGNGYT
TRBV28,TRBJ1-5,ASSYNQPQH
TRBV28,TRBJ1-2,ASSLEGSRGYT
TRBV7-9,TRBJ1-4,ASSLRGDRTNEKLF
TRBV20-1,TRBJ1-5,SASVAGDRNQPQH
TRBV5-4,TRBJ2-5,ASSLGSGRGQETQY
TRBV5-1,TRBJ2-5,ASSFWGGQETQY
TRBV5-4,TRBJ1-3,ASSPTKPTGLLGSGNTIY
TRBV19,TRBJ1-5,ASGTGIGNQPQH
TRBV6-2/TRBV6-3,TRBJ1-4,ASSYFGTRNEKLF
TRBV18,TRBJ1-3,ASSPPRGLSGNTIY
TRBV5-5,TRBJ2-7,ASSRRSGENYEQY
TRBV5-1,TRBJ1-3,ASTSGVSGNTIY
TRBV6-4,TRBJ2-7,ASSRDYLSEQY
TRBV25-1,TRBJ1-1,ASSGYMNTEAF
TRBV9,TRBJ1-2,ASSVEKPLGGYT
TRBV24-1,TRBJ2-3,ATSDPRRGADTQY
TRBV11-3,TRBJ2-3,ASSLASTDTQY
TRBV6-5,TRBJ1-4,ASKEGPEKLF
TRBV2,TRBJ2-1,ASSDTLYLYNEQF